This TCR beta chain comes out of a study of response to subunit inactivated influenza vaccine. The germline V gene has CDR1 DFQATT and CDR2 SNEGSKA (reference sequence). Trimming left V 0 bases short and J 7 bases short, with 10 bases between. The CDR3 consists of 13 residues. This clonotype was counted a few times. The antigen remains unidentified. Study findings and constraints: The authors suggested that few new T cells are recruited per seasonal influenza vaccination.

TCRdb ran MiXCR on the RT-PCR reads and lists one entry per CDR3 protein. The repertoire holds under 800,000 distinct CDR3 sequences, over 11% seen once, with approximately 7% in the top ten. This TCR was recovered from a man in his fifties or sixties who received an inactivated influenza vaccine. The rearrangement joins TRBV20-1 to TRBJ2-4, with TRBD1 as a possible D gene (6 bases). This sample comprised PBMCs from blood, obtained roughly 15 days before vaccination. The CDR3 here is CSARDPTGNIQYF. Written as DNA, the CDR3 is TGCAGTGCTAGAGACCCAACAGGGAACATTCAGTACTTC.